This T cell receptor beta chain was recorded in a study of CD8+ T cells in alopecia areata (dated by TCRdb to between 2018 and 2020). For the wider study: Treated patients were enrolled in an open-label pilot trial of oral tofacitinib, 5 to 10 mg twice daily, for moderate-to-severe alopecia areata. In both human patients and the C3H/HeJ mouse model, the study applied high-throughput TCRbeta sequencing to look at T cell clonal expansion in alopecia areata. Biopsies were taken from tofacitinib-treated patients at baseline and again at 4 and 24 weeks into treatment, and several of those patients also had a later scalp biopsy. TCRbeta CDR3 regions were amplified by immunoSEQ multiplex PCR using 35 Vbeta forward and 13 Jbeta reverse primers. The RNA source kit depended on sample type: the PAXgene miRNA kit for fixed scalp, the miRNeasy kit for PBMCs, and the RNeasy kit for mouse skin. Patients stayed on tofacitinib for 6 to 18 months and then had 6 months of follow-up off drug so that delayed response and recurrence could be assessed. Scalp tissue and sorted CD4+ and CD8+ peripheral blood T cells from patchy and totalis/universalis alopecia areata patients and from healthy controls were covered by human TCRbeta sequencing. Scalp clonality was compared across normal scalp (n=4), patchy alopecia areata scalp (n=8), and alopecia totalis/universalis scalp (n=8). What the work shows at the level of the full study, not this receptor alone: Compared with mice, TCR sequences shared between patients were less clear, possibly partly because of HLA diversity across the patient population. Higher clonality and more expanded CD8+ clones were observed in lesional scalp than in normal scalp, particularly in alopecia totalis/universalis, a finding suggestive of antigenic drive. Unlike mouse skin, which is dominated by gammadelta T cells, normal human skin has resident alphabeta T cells that are also sequenced, and this complicates analysis of the scalp TCR repertoire.

Library prep was done by the immunoSEQ multiplex PCR assay. For TCR sequencing, RNA was extracted from every sample and reverse transcribed into cDNA to serve as template. SuperScript III was used for first-strand cDNA synthesis, primed with a 2:1 mix of oligo-dT and random hexamers. A synthetic immune receptor repertoire was used to gauge amplification bias, and whatever bias remained was removed computationally. For the original study's pipeline: Raw reads were preprocessed to remove errors, and CDR3 was defined according to IMGT conventions as the region from the conserved cysteine to phenylalanine. Clonality was calculated as 1 minus Shannon entropy normalized by log2 of the number of productive unique TCRs. Scalp TCRbeta sequences were cross-referenced with sorted blood CD4 and CD8 repertoires so that the CD4 or CD8 identity of scalp clones could be inferred. TCRdb limited this immuneACCESS table to in-frame rearrangements with V and J called. A share of clones is missing; checked studies link under half to unresolved V genes, and the rest is unexplained. The DNA was the basis for D and trimming; V, J and clone size are from that table. In this sample the table shows 200,000 to 250,000 clones, around 67% of which occur a single time. The ten largest clones capture around 1.2% of the sample.

The table lists this clone with a few counts. This clone's antigen is unknown. No clone much larger than this one lies a single base away; base qualities are absent. The time point label, as the study defines it: baseline before oral tofacitinib. Lesional scalp punch biopsies and peripheral blood were collected from alopecia areata patients. PBMCs were isolated by density centrifugation and stained for CD3, CD4 and CD8, and CD4+ and CD8+ T cells were sorted on a FACSAria. The junction carries 11 bases between V and J, which are trimmed by 4 bases and 13 bases respectively. Spanning cysteine to phenylalanine, the CDR3 consists of 11 amino acids. The kept DNA is CDR3 alone, 33 bases in frame from the first base. For CDR1 and CDR2, the germline V gene lists MNHEY and SVGAGI.

The source material was CD4+ T cells sorted from blood, sampled at week 0. The chain is encoded by TRBV6-5 joined to TRBJ2-4, with no D gene named confidently. The TCR comes from a human donor with alopecia areata. The CDR3 reads CASSFGPLQYF. The bases read TGTGCCAGCAGTTTCGGACCCCTACAGTACTTC.